The entry that follows covers one T cell receptor (beta chain) sequence. The assay was immunoSEQ multiplex PCR, and TCRdb's table has in-frame clones only and misses some. The sample includes around 220,000 clones, roughly 80% seen only once; the top ten take approximately 5%. After removal of 0 bases from V and 5 bases from J, the junction contained 4 bases not matched to a gene. The germline gives CDR1 SGHRS, CDR2 YFSETQ. This CDR3 comprises 15 residues. This specimen comes from a study of blood T cell repertoires in COVID-19. This clonotype originated in a human donor in a cohort sampled during active COVID-19. The chain has TRBV5-1 and TRBJ2-1; 8 bases map to TRBD2. Sample: peripheral blood. The CDR3 coding sequence is TGCGCCAGCAGCTTGGAAAGCGGGAGCCACAATGAGCAGTTCTTC. As protein: CASSLESGSHNEQFF.